This is a list of T cell receptor beta chains from one sample in a study of blood T cell dynamics during melanoma immunotherapy. Method: immunoSEQ multiplex PCR; TCRdb's copy keeps in-frame clones and lacks some. The table has around 10,000 clones, more than 75% seen once. Sequenced material: blood, taken from a patient treated with checkpoint blockade. The receptors derive from a human donor with melanoma. Both conserved end residues are part of each CDR3. The D gene is left open where the match is weak. Only part of the rows carry a size: once, few, many, or a class if the clone is expanded.

v_call	clone_size	j_call	cdr3_length	d_call	cdr3_nt	cdr3_aa
TRBV7-8	NA	TRBJ2-3	19	TRBD2	TGTGCCAGCAGCTTCGGTCCCGGGACTAGCGGGGGGGCCCTAGATACGCAGTATTTT	CASSFGPGTSGGALDTQYF
TRBV7-9	NA	TRBJ2-3	14	NA	TGTGCCAGCAGCTTAGAATCCTTATCTGGTACGCAGTATTTT	CASSLESLSGTQYF
TRBV5-1	few	TRBJ2-3	17	TRBD2	TGCGCCAGCAGCCCCTATCTTAGCGGGGGCAGCACAGATACGCAGTATTTT	CASSPYLSGGSTDTQYF
TRBV10-1	NA	TRBJ2-1	16	NA	TGCGCCAGCAGTGAGTCGAGGGCGGGTTTCTACAATGAGCAGTTCTTC	CASSESRAGFYNEQFF
TRBV19	NA	TRBJ1-1	11	NA	TGTGCCAGTAGGTCCCCTGGTGAAGCTTTCTTT	CASRSPGEAFF
TRBV5-1	NA	TRBJ2-2	14	NA	TGCGCCAGCAGCTTGGGACAGACATACGGGGAGCTGTTTTTT	CASSLGQTYGELFF
TRBV2	NA	TRBJ1-1	13	NA	TGTGCCAGCAGTCCCGGGAGCGACACTGAAGCTTTCTTT	CASSPGSDTEAFF
TRBV27	NA	TRBJ2-1	23	TRBD2	TGTGCCAGCAGTTTAACCACATCGAACCTAGCGGGGGGCCTCCACTGGGCCCTCAATGAGCAGTTCTTC	CASSLTTSNLAGGLHWALNEQFF
TRBV27	NA	TRBJ2-6	18	NA	TGTGCCAGCAGTCTTCTAGGGGACTTAAGGGCTGGGGCCAACGTCCTGACTTTC	CASSLLGDLRAGANVLTF
TRBV11-2	NA	TRBJ1-1	15	NA	TGTGCCAGCAGCTCACGAGGACAGAAGAACACTGAAGCTTTCTTT	CASSSRGQKNTEAFF
TRBV7-2	NA	TRBJ2-3	11	NA	TGTGCCAGCAGCTTCGCGGATACGCAGTATTTT	CASSFADTQYF
TRBV5-5	once	TRBJ2-3	16	TRBD2	TGTGCCAGCAGCCCCCGCCCCGCGGGGGGGACAGATACGCAGTATTTT	CASSPRPAGGTDTQYF
TRBV7-2	NA	TRBJ1-1	15	TRBD1	TGTGCCAGCAGCTTAGTGGGACAGGTGAACACTGAAGCTTTCTTT	CASSLVGQVNTEAFF
TRBV6-5	NA	TRBJ2-5	16	NA	TGTGCCAGCAGTTACTCGAGGGCGGGTAGTCAAGAGACCCAGTACTTC	CASSYSRAGSQETQYF
TRBV6-1	once	TRBJ2-2	15	NA	TGTGCCATCAGTGAGTCCCCTGGAGGTCGCGGGGAGCTGTTTTTT	CAISESPGGRGELFF
TRBV28	once	TRBJ1-1	14	NA	TGTGCCAGCAGTGGGGGGGGCTTGAACACTGAAGCTTTCTTT	CASSGGGLNTEAFF
TRBV12-2	NA	TRBJ2-3	14	NA	TGTGCAAGTCGCTTCCCCCCCTGCCCAGATACGCAGTATTTT	CASRFPPCPDTQYF
TRBV6-1	NA	TRBJ1-1	15	NA	TGTGCCAGCAGTGGGGGGAGATGGGCGAACACTGAAGCTTTCTTT	CASSGGRWANTEAFF
TRBV4-3	NA	TRBJ1-1	13	NA	TGCGCCAGCAGCCAAGGCCAGAACACTGAAGCTTTCTTT	CASSQGQNTEAFF
TRBV18	NA	TRBJ2-2	14	TRBD1	TGTGCCAGCTCCTGGACAGGGGCTACCGGGGAGCTGTTTTTT	CASSWTGATGELFF
TRBV27	NA	TRBJ2-7	14	TRBD1	TGTGCCAGCAGTCCTGGACAGGGTATACACGAGCAGTACTTC	CASSPGQGIHEQYF
TRBV30	NA	TRBJ2-5	14	NA	TGTGCCTGGAGTGTATCAGGGGCAGGGGAGACCCAGTACTTC	CAWSVSGAGETQYF
TRBV7-2	NA	TRBJ2-7	13	NA	TGTGCCAGCAGCTTAGCCAGGTCCTACGAGCAGTACTTC	CASSLARSYEQYF
TRBV7-2	NA	TRBJ2-1	15	NA	TGTGCCAGCAGGGCGGGGACTTACGGCTACAATGAGCAGTTCTTC	CASRAGTYGYNEQFF
TRBV6-1	NA	TRBJ2-1	15	NA	TGTGCCAGCAGTGGCCAGCGGATCTCCTACAATGAGCAGTTCTTC	CASSGQRISYNEQFF
TRBV5-1	NA	TRBJ2-1	14	TRBD1	TGCGCCAGCAGCTTGGGGGCAGGGGGTGCTGAGCAGTTCTTC	CASSLGAGGAEQFF